These T cell receptor beta chains were read from a single sample in a study of post-analysis software for immune sequencing data. TCRdb processed the PCR reads anew with MiXCR; each CDR3 protein has one entry. The data show 500,000 to 600,000 distinct CDR3 sequences, about 44% seen once. The sequenced sample consisted of blood. The receptors were gathered from a girl aged 5-17 years with multiple sclerosis. Each CDR3 is given with its conserved first and last residue. D genes are given only for firm matches. Rows may omit the clone size; those that give it use once, few, many or a size class.

TRBV10-1	TRBJ2-5	.	.	TGCCTCTGGGGGGAGACCCAGTACTTC	CLWGETQYF
TRBV10-2	TRBJ2-7	few	TRBD2	TGCGCCACTAAGCGGGAGGACTCCTACGAGCAGTACTTC	CATKREDSYEQYF
TRBV24-1	TRBJ2-3	.	.	TGTGCCACCAGTGATCAAGGGGAAGGGGGCACAGATACGCAGTATTTT	CATSDQGEGGTDTQYF
TRBV5-6	TRBJ2-4	.	TRBD1	TGTGCCAGCAGCTTGAACCGGGACAGCCTACTAGCCAAAAACATTCAGTACTTC	CASSLNRDSLLAKNIQYF
TRBV6-2/TRBV6-3	TRBJ1-1	.	.	TGCGCCAGCCGAATTTGGGCAGGAGAAGCTTTCTTT	CASRIWAGEAFF
TRBV20-1	TRBJ2-7	.	.	TGCAGTGCCAAACACCCCGGGACTCTAGGTTCCTACGAGCAGTACTTC	CSAKHPGTLGSYEQYF
TRBV10-2	TRBJ2-3	few	TRBD1	TGCGCCAGCAGTGAGTTAGGGGGCACGCAGTATTTT	CASSELGGTQYF
TRBV29-1	TRBJ2-1	few	.	TGCAGCGTTGAACAGACAGGTAGAGGCTCCTACAATGAGCAGTTCTTC	CSVEQTGRGSYNEQFF
TRBV12-3/TRBV12-4	TRBJ2-1	.	TRBD2	TGTGCCAGCAGTCTCAAAACTAGCGGGACCGGGCGGGGCAATGAGCAGTTCTTC	CASSLKTSGTGRGNEQFF
TRBV12-3/TRBV12-4	TRBJ2-5	.	.	TGTGCCAGCAGTTCAGCGGGCAGCCAAGAGACCCAGTACTTC	CASSSAGSQETQYF
TRBV10-3	TRBJ2-3	few	.	TGTGCCATCAGTTGGGACACGAGCACAGATACGCAGTATTTT	CAISWDTSTDTQYF
TRBV5-1	TRBJ2-1	.	.	TGCGCCAGCAGCTTGGCCCGCCGGGGGCGCAACTACAATGAGCAGTTCTTC	CASSLARRGRNYNEQFF
TRBV29-1	TRBJ1-1	.	TRBD1	TGCAGCGTTCCAAAAGGACAGGCCATGAACACTGAAGCTTTCTTT	CSVPKGQAMNTEAFF
TRBV12-3/TRBV12-4	TRBJ2-3	.	.	TGTGCCAGCAGTTTAGAAGCCCTAGTGAGGACAGATACGCAGTATTTT	CASSLEALVRTDTQYF